These 9 T cell receptor beta chains share one sample of origin, sequenced in a study of T cell responses to AZD1222 COVID-19 vaccine. Some clones are missing from TCRdb's copy, which holds only in-frame ones; the method was immunoSEQ multiplex PCR. This sample carries fewer than 200,000 clones, around nine tenths of them seen once, and the ten largest clones take roughly 12%. The material was peripheral blood, obtained 28 days after the second AZD1222 dose. These receptors were collected from an adult who received the AZD1222 COVID-19 vaccine.

This clone appeared once. V usage is TRBV5-1 and J usage is TRBJ1-2, with D possibly matching TRBD1 (5 bases). V was clipped by 3 bases and J by 3 bases, with 9 bases between them. The CDR3 length is 13 residues. CDR1 and CDR2 (germline): SGHRS, YFSETQ. The CDR3 spells CASSYGDDYGYTF. For the CDR3, the DNA is TGCGCCAGCAGCTACGGGGACGACTATGGCTACACCTTC.

This clone has only a few counts. The chain combines TRBV9 with TRBJ1-2; a weak D match, TRBD1 (6 bases). Trimming removed 0 bases from V and 5 bases from J, with 11 bases in between. Germline V gives CDR1 SGDLS, CDR2 YYNGEE. The CDR3 totals 14 residues. This chain's CDR3 is CASSVGGARYGYTF. The DNA of the CDR3 is TGTGCCAGCAGCGTAGGGGGGGCGAGATATGGCTACACCTTC.

The gene calls are TRBV5-6 and TRBJ2-5; tentatively, D is TRBD1 or TRBD2 (5 bases each). This CDR3 is 15 amino acids long. The V gene lost 4 bases and the J gene lost 5 bases, with 18 bases spanning the gap. The germline gives CDR1 SGHDT, CDR2 YYEEEE. The CDR3 nucleotides read TGTGCCAGCAGCCGGGGTCGGGGCAGGCTGGAGACCCAGTACTTC. Its translation is CASSRGRGRLETQYF.

The rearrangement joins TRBV2 to TRBJ2-7, with 9 bases identical to TRBD1. The CDR3 covers 15 residues. J lost 4 bases, V lost 3 bases, and 7 bases had no gene match. Germline values: CDR1 SNHLY, CDR2 FYNNEI. The CDR3 DNA sequence: TGTGCCAGCAGTGAGGGACAGGGCTCTACATACGAGCAGTACTTC. This translates into CASSEGQGSTYEQYF.

The chain carries TRBV7-2 and TRBJ2-7; no clear D. CDR1 is SGHTA and CDR2 is FQGNSA in the germline V gene. Trimming cost V 5 bases and J 3 bases, with 8 bases left between them. This CDR3 region has 12 residues. This CDR3 is CASSLSNYEQYF. CDR3 sequence (DNA): TGTGCCAGCAGCCTCTCAAACTACGAGCAGTACTTC.

V is TRBV5-1 and J is TRBJ1-6; possible D gene TRBD1, 5 bases. Trimming shortened V by 1 base and J by 7 bases, and 9 bases separated the two germline ends. CDR3 size: 14 residues. Germline values: CDR1 SGHRS, CDR2 YFSETQ. DNA for the CDR3: TGCGCCAGCAGCTTGTCAGGGAACAATTCACCCCTCCACTTT. Translating it yields CASSLSGNNSPLHF. The whole variable domain, remainder taken from reference TRBV5-1 and TRBJ1-6, is KAGVTQTPRYLIKTRGQQVTLSCSPISGHRSVSWYQQTPGQGLQFLFEYFSETQRNKGNFPGRFSGRQFSNSRSEMNVSTLELGDSALYLCASSLSGNNSPLHFGNGTRLTVT.

This CDR3 is CASSIPPGQGAAGANVLTF. DNA of the CDR3: TGTGCCAGTAGTATACCCCCGGGACAGGGGGCGGCTGGGGCCAACGTCCTGACTTTC. V is TRBV19 and J is TRBJ2-6, with 12 bases that match TRBD1. The CDR3 is 19 residues long. V dropped 2 bases and J dropped 2; count of bases not matched to a gene: 7. Germline V CDR1 and CDR2: LNHDA, SQIVND (reference sequence).

V is TRBV28 and J is TRBJ2-7; 10 bases match TRBD1. The CDR3 is 16 amino acids. V gave up 6 bases and J gave up 4 bases; unmatched junction bases: 12. In germline, CDR1 is MDHEN, CDR2 SYDVKM. The CDR3 loop is CASRTTGGSWNYEQYF. The CDR3 DNA follows: TGTGCCAGCAGAACGACAGGGGGCTCTTGGAATTACGAGCAGTACTTC.

The chain recombines TRBV5-1 with TRBJ2-5; 7 nucleotides match TRBD2. V lost 0 bases, J lost 5 bases, and 4 bases stayed unmatched. The CDR3 consists of 14 residues. CDR1 and CDR2 from the germline V gene are SGHRS and YFSETQ. This CDR3 reads CASSLELGGETQYF. CDR3 DNA: TGCGCCAGCAGCTTGGAACTGGGGGGGGAGACCCAGTACTTC.